This TCR beta chain was retrieved from a study of OX40 agonist ivuxolimab in advanced cancers. The protocol was immunoSEQ multiplex PCR, while the TCRdb copy is restricted to in-frame clones and leaves out a portion. Here the sample spans approximately 44,000 clones, just under 95% being singletons. Whole-study results and caveats: Partial responders receiving 0.1-3.0 mg/kg showed among the lowest clonal expansion.

The CDR3 has 15 residues. Trimming cost V 2 bases and J 3 bases, with 10 bases left between them. CDR1 is SGHTA, CDR2 FQGTGA, per germline. Comment on this clone: Its matching antigen is unknown.

The gene calls are TRBV7-3 and TRBJ2-2; weak D call: TRBD2 (5 bases). The specimen comprised CD4+ or CD8+ T cells sorted from blood, sampled in a trial of the OX40 agonist ivuxolimab. This sequence was found in an adult with an advanced solid tumor such as melanoma, head and neck, liver or kidney cancer. The CDR3 DNA sequence: TGTGCCAGCAGCTTAGGTAGAGGGTACACCGGGGAGCTGTTTTTT. As protein: CASSLGRGYTGELFF.